The 15 T cell receptor beta chains listed next were all sequenced from one sample in a study of blood T cell repertoires in COVID-19 (dated by TCRdb to 2019 to 2021). Library generation was performed with the immunoSEQ multiplex PCR assay. In its TCRdb copy, this immuneACCESS table keeps in-frame sequences only and misses some clones. Where compared with another copy, unresolved V genes explain less than half of these, and the others have no known cause. This sample comprises fewer than 350,000 clones, 90% of them detected only once. Around 1.7% of the sample is in the top ten clones. Sequenced material: PBMCs or T cells enriched from blood (not recorded which). The receptors were gathered from a woman between 18 and 29 years old with acute COVID-19.

With respect to this clone: One junction end disagrees with the germline gene, perhaps due to a read error. V is TRBV7-9 and J is TRBJ1-2; 9 bases are shared with TRBD1. The CDR3 is made up of 15 amino acids. In germline, CDR1 is SEHNR, CDR2 FQNEAQ (reference sequence). CDR3 region: CASSLYPDRDRATNF. The CDR3 DNA reads as TGTGCCAGCAGCTTATACCCTGACCGGGACAGGGCCACAAACTTC.

The chain has TRBV28 and TRBJ1-2; weak D call: TRBD1 (5 bases). V lost 8 bases and J 7 bases, leaving 14 bases between the germline ends. The germline V gene has CDR1 MDHEN and CDR2 SYDVKM. The CDR3 length is 12 residues. CDR3 in DNA: TGTGCCAGCTACTCCGGGACTGGTGGCTACACCTTC. Protein sequence: CASYSGTGGYTF.

V gene TRBV6-2 or TRBV6-3 combines with J gene TRBJ1-4; D is uncertain. CDR1 and CDR2 from the germline V gene are MNHEY and SVGEGT. V was shortened by 0 bases and J by 8 bases, with 19 bases between the two germline ends. The CDR3 contains 17 residues. The CDR3: CASSYSIGEGDREKLFF. The CDR3 nucleotides are TGTGCCAGCAGTTACTCGATCGGTGAGGGCGATCGGGAAAAACTGTTTTTT.

As for this clone: At one of its ends the junction is not consistent with the germline gene, which may arise from a read error. CDR3 loop: CASSLLGGATF. The CDR3 DNA reads TGTGCCAGCAGCTTGCTCGGGGGAGCCACCTTC. V and J are TRBV5-6 and TRBJ2-7, with D perhaps TRBD2 (6 bases). The germline CDR1 and CDR2 sequences are SGHDT and YYEEEE. CDR3 length: 11 amino acids.

This clone occurred once. The CDR3 protein is CASSQEPGQGAGKLFF. In nucleotides, the CDR3 is TGCGCCAGCAGCCAAGAACCGGGACAGGGGGCGGGAAAACTGTTTTTT. The gene calls are TRBV4-1 and TRBJ1-4, with 12 positions matching TRBD1. CDR1 is MGHRA and CDR2 is YSYEKL in the germline V gene. The CDR3 is 16 residues long. The junction had 6 bases not matched to a gene; V was cut back by 0 bases and J by 10 bases.

Only a few counts were recorded for this clone. The chain combines TRBV4-3 with TRBJ1-1; weak D call: TRBD1 (6 bases). The CDR3 length is 16 residues. Trimming took off 1 base at V and 1 base at J, with 13 bases between the two ends. The germline gives CDR1 LGHNA, CDR2 YSLEER. As DNA, the CDR3 is TGCGCCAGCAGCCAAGGATCAGGGGTGTGGAACACTGAAGCTTTCTTT. This encodes CASSQGSGVWNTEAFF.

The rearrangement uses TRBV29-1 and TRBJ2-1; TRBD2 agrees at 14 bases. V gave up 7 bases and J gave up 5 bases; unmatched junction bases: 4. This CDR3 spans 14 amino acids. Looked up from germline, CDR1 is SQVTM and CDR2 is ANQGSEA. The CDR3 nucleotides are TGCAGCGCTCGGGGACTAGCGGGAGACAATGAGCAGTTCTTC. It specifies CSARGLAGDNEQFF.

J is TRBJ2-3 and V is TRBV28; 14 positions agree with TRBD2. Germline-derived CDR1 and CDR2 are MDHEN and SYDVKM. V gave up 5 bases and J gave up 5 bases; unmatched junction bases: 9. This CDR3 comprises 17 residues. Written as DNA, the CDR3 is TGTGCCAGCAGTAGACCGGGACTAGCGGGAGTGGAAGATACGCAGTATTTT. It specifies CASSRPGLAGVEDTQYF.

The V and J genes are TRBV24-1 and TRBJ2-2; TRBD1 agrees at 8 bases. CDR3 length: 15 amino acids. Germline trimming cut 7 bases from V and 3 bases from J; bases unmatched to any gene: 6. Germline-derived CDR1 and CDR2 are KGHDR and SFDVKD. The DNA of the CDR3 is TGTGCCACCAGAGACGGGACAGGTGACACCGGGGAGCTGTTTTTT. It translates to CATRDGTGDTGELFF.

The rearrangement uses TRBV20-1 and TRBJ2-1, with 9 bases that match TRBD2. The V and J ends lost 3 bases and 4 bases, in that order; junction bases with no gene match: 4. This CDR3 is 14 amino acids long. Germline values: CDR1 DFQATT, CDR2 SNEGSKA (reference sequence). As DNA, the CDR3 is TGCAGTGCTAGTCTAGCGGGGCGTTACAATGAGCAGTTCTTC. Its protein is CSASLAGRYNEQFF.

The chain uses TRBV11-3 and TRBJ2-1, with D perhaps matching TRBD2 (9 bases). The CDR3 extends over 16 amino acids. Germline V gene sequence: CDR1 SGHNT, CDR2 YENEEA. Trimming left V 5 bases short and J 6 bases short, with 20 bases between. The CDR3 DNA is TGTGCCAGCAGCCCCAGGGGGCGGGAGGGCCTCAATGAGCAGTTCTTC. The encoded protein is CASSPRGREGLNEQFF.

The V and J genes are TRBV5-1 and TRBJ2-7, with TRBD2 as a possible D gene (5 bases). The CDR3 has 15 amino acids. Germline assignment: CDR1 SGHRS and CDR2 YFSETQ. Trimming cost V 3 bases and J 3 bases, with 16 bases left between them. CDR3 DNA sequence: TGCGCCAGCAGCTCGGATAGACTGGACTTCTACGAGCAGTACTTC. Its translation: CASSSDRLDFYEQYF.

The chain's CDR3 is CASRAHYSNQPQHF. The CDR3 bases are TGTGCCAGCAGGGCACATTATAGCAATCAGCCCCAGCATTTT. The rearrangement links TRBV28 to TRBJ1-5; D ambiguous. Germline V gives CDR1 MDHEN, CDR2 SYDVKM. Trimming shortened V by 6 bases and J by 0 bases, and 9 bases separated the two germline ends. This CDR3 has 14 residues.

V gene TRBV29-1 combines with J gene TRBJ1-1, with a weak D call TRBD1 (5 bases). The CDR3 has 12 amino acids. CDR1 is SQVTM, CDR2 ANQGSEA, per germline. V lost 2 bases to trimming and J lost 4 bases, with 8 bases between them. The CDR3 region is CSVESRVTEAFF. DNA for the CDR3: TGCAGCGTTGAAAGCAGGGTCACTGAAGCTTTCTTT.

The chain has TRBV10-2 and TRBJ1-1; 9 bases match TRBD1. Trimming removed 4 bases from V and 5 bases from J; junction bases left unmatched: 8. There are 15 residues in the CDR3. Germline CDR1 and CDR2: WSHSY and SAAADI. The chain's CDR3 is CASSGTQGARTEAFF. CDR3 DNA sequence: TGCGCCAGCAGTGGTACACAGGGGGCTCGTACTGAAGCTTTCTTT.